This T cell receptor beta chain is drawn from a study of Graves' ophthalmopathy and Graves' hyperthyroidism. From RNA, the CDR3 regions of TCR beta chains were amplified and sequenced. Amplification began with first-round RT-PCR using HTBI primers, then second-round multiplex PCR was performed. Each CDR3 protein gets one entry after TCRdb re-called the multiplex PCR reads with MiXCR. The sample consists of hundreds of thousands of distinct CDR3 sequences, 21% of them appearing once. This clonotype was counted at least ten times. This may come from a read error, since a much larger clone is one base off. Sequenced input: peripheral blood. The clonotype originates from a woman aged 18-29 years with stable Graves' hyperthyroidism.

The chain's CDR3 is CASTDRSYQEAQYF. CDR3 nucleotide sequence: TGTGCCAGCACGGACAGAAGTTACCAAGAGGCCCAGTACTTC. The rearrangement joins TRBV6-2 or TRBV6-3 to TRBJ2-5; D is possibly TRBD1 (6 bases). The length of the CDR3 is 14 residues. Germline V gene lookup returns CDR1 MNHEY and CDR2 SVGEGT.